This is a list of T cell receptor beta chains from one sample in a study of shared clonotypes between healthy human individuals. Assay: immunoSEQ multiplex PCR; the TCRdb copy retains only in-frame clones and omits some. The sample gives 600,000 to 750,000 clones, roughly 72% of which show up once; around 1.7% is in the top ten. The sequenced material came from memory CD4+ T cells sorted from blood. These receptors came from a woman in her twenties or thirties in good health. Both conserved end residues are part of each CDR3. Each record gives: CDR3 length, J gene, V gene, CDR3 protein.

CDR3 length: 14
J gene: TRBJ1-1
V gene: TRBV7-9
CDR3 protein: CASSWGSLNTEAFF

CDR3 length: 15
J gene: TRBJ1-1
V gene: TRBV6-4
CDR3 protein: CASSLHAGGNTEAFF

CDR3 length: 14
J gene: TRBJ2-4
V gene: TRBV6-6
CDR3 protein: CASSSIADKNIQYF

CDR3 length: 12
J gene: .
V gene: TRBV25-1
CDR3 protein: CASSRGSYEQYF

CDR3 length: 16
J gene: TRBJ2-1
V gene: TRBV7-2
CDR3 protein: CASSSVALAAGLEQFF

CDR3 length: 16
J gene: TRBJ2-7
V gene: TRBV27
CDR3 protein: CASSNLGSPLLREQYF

CDR3 length: 16
J gene: TRBJ2-7
V gene: TRBV28
CDR3 protein: CASSSPGLAGRYEQYF

CDR3 length: 15
J gene: TRBJ2-2
V gene: TRBV7-2
CDR3 protein: CASSLAGAGTGELFF

CDR3 length: 14
J gene: TRBJ2-3
V gene: TRBV4-2
CDR3 protein: CASSQDTLGPAQYF

CDR3 length: 15
J gene: TRBJ2-1
V gene: TRBV19
CDR3 protein: CASSSLDRSYNEQFF

CDR3 length: 11
J gene: TRBJ2-7
V gene: TRBV5-1
CDR3 protein: CASSLKEQKYF

CDR3 length: 14
J gene: TRBJ1-3
V gene: TRBV2
CDR3 protein: CASSVQGAGNTIYF

CDR3 length: 15
J gene: TRBJ1-1
V gene: TRBV6-5
CDR3 protein: CASSYIYRGTPEAFF

CDR3 length: 13
J gene: TRBJ2-3
V gene: TRBV10-1
CDR3 protein: CASSDRGTDTQYF

CDR3 length: 16
J gene: TRBJ2-1
V gene: TRBV19
CDR3 protein: CASSIRSGTLKDEQFF

CDR3 length: 14
J gene: TRBJ2-2
V gene: TRBV19
CDR3 protein: CASSLRGGTGELFF

CDR3 length: 12
J gene: TRBJ2-7
V gene: TRBV28
CDR3 protein: CASSTWTDEQYF

CDR3 length: 12
J gene: TRBJ2-2
V gene: TRBV2
CDR3 protein: CASSGNTGELFF